These 11 T cell receptor beta chains came from one sample sequenced in a study of blood T cell repertoires in COVID-19. Method: immunoSEQ multiplex PCR; TCRdb's copy keeps in-frame clones and lacks some. This table holds 99,000 or so clones, around 76% found once. Sequencing used peripheral blood. The receptors derive from a woman between 65 and 79 years old with acute or convalescent COVID-19.

This clone was seen only once. The chain combines TRBV4-1 with TRBJ2-7; 7 positions agree with TRBD1. This CDR3 region has 17 residues. V was clipped by 3 bases and J by 2 bases; unmatched bases: 13. Per germline, CDR1 MGHRA and CDR2 YSYEKL. The CDR3 protein is CASSHAAGGREAYEQYF. In DNA, the CDR3 is TGCGCCAGCAGCCATGCCGCAGGGGGAAGAGAGGCCTACGAGCAGTACTTC.

This clone occurred once. V is TRBV18 and J is TRBJ2-7, with a tentative D call TRBD1 (6 bases). CDR3 length: 14 amino acids. The V gene's germline CDR1 is KGHSH and CDR2 LQKENI. V gave up 4 bases and J gave up 6 bases, with 16 bases separating them. In nucleotides, the CDR3 is TGTGCCAGCTCACAAGACAGGACCTCGAGCGAGCAGTACTTC. Translation gives CASSQDRTSSEQYF.

This chain connects TRBV5-1 to TRBJ2-1, with D perhaps matching TRBD2 (6 bases). V dropped 4 bases and J dropped 9 bases, with 17 bases sitting between them. Germline values: CDR1 SGHRS, CDR2 YFSETQ. The length of the CDR3 is 14 residues. The CDR3 sequence: CASSTGTLGGEQFF. DNA of the CDR3: TGCGCCAGCAGCACCGGGACTCTGGGGGGTGAGCAGTTCTTC.

This clone was detected a few times. The chain is built from TRBV6-5 and TRBJ2-4; D perhaps matches TRBD2 (6 bases). The CDR3 spans 13 residues. The germline V and J ends were trimmed by 7 bases and 7 bases, with 14 bases remaining between them. The germline CDR1 and CDR2 sequences are MNHEY and SVGAGI. This CDR3 reads CASTPGGRNIQYF. The CDR3 DNA reads as TGTGCCAGCACCCCCGGGGGAAGGAACATTCAGTACTTC.

V and J are TRBV11-2 and TRBJ2-3; 7 bases agree with TRBD1. The CDR3 has 15 residues. Germline V gene lookup returns CDR1 SGHAT and CDR2 FQNNGV. J gave up 0 bases and V 3 bases, and 3 bases lay outside the gene matches. CDR3 sequence reads: CASSLGQFSTDTQYF. The CDR3, as DNA: TGTGCCAGCAGCTTGGGACAGTTTAGCACAGATACGCAGTATTTT.

The DNA of the CDR3 is TGCGCCAGCAGCTTGGGCAGCCGGGACAGCTCTGGAAACACCATATATTTT. It yields the protein CASSLGSRDSSGNTIYF. This chain uses TRBV5-1 with TRBJ1-3; the match to TRBD1 covers 7 bases. V lost 0 bases to trimming and J lost 0 bases; unmatched junction nucleotides: 6. CDR3 size: 17 residues. Germline V lookup: CDR1 SGHRS, CDR2 YFSETQ.

This sequence joins TRBV14 and TRBJ1-2; maybe TRBD1 (6 bases). This CDR3 contains 15 residues. The germline V and J ends were trimmed by 5 bases and 7 bases, with 20 bases remaining between them. Germline V gene sequence: CDR1 SGHDN, CDR2 FVKESK. CDR3 sequence reads: CASSYYRASMGGYTF. CDR3 coding DNA: TGTGCCAGCAGCTACTACAGGGCCAGCATGGGTGGCTACACCTTC.

The rearrangement links TRBV5-1 to TRBJ2-7; maybe TRBD2 (5 bases). Germline V gene data show CDR1 as SGHRS and CDR2 as YFSETQ. The CDR3 covers 12 residues. Trimming removed 1 base from V and 4 bases from J, with 6 bases in between. The CDR3, as DNA: TGCGCCAGCAGCTTGAGCGGATACGAGCAGTACTTC. This sequence encodes CASSLSGYEQYF.

The rearrangement links TRBV3-1 (or the pseudogene TRBV3-2) to TRBJ1-1; the D is unclear. V lost 1 base to trimming and J lost 1 base, with 10 bases between them. The germline gives CDR1 LGHDT, CDR2 YNNKEL (reference sequence). The CDR3 is 15 residues long. The CDR3 here is CASSQGPARNTEAFF. The CDR3 coding sequence is TGTGCCAGCAGCCAAGGACCAGCGAGGAACACTGAAGCTTTCTTT.

Written as DNA, the CDR3 is TGCGCCAGCAGCTTGGGCTTGGGACAGGGCTATGGCTACACCTTC. Protein sequence: CASSLGLGQGYGYTF. The chain couples TRBV5-1 to TRBJ1-2, with TRBD1 identical over 9 bases. The CDR3 contains 15 residues. The V segment lost 0 bases and the J segment 4 bases; nucleotides outside the gene matches: 4. Germline V gene sequence: CDR1 SGHRS, CDR2 YFSETQ.

This rearrangement joins TRBV5-1 to TRBJ2-4; a possible D gene is TRBD1 (6 bases). Looked up from germline, CDR1 is SGHRS and CDR2 is YFSETQ. The ends were cut back, 3 bases at V and 6 bases at J, with 19 bases in the middle. The CDR3 spans 16 residues. The CDR3 reads CASSSITPGHLNIQYF. CDR3 nucleotides: TGCGCCAGCAGCTCGATAACCCCGGGACATTTAAACATTCAGTACTTC.